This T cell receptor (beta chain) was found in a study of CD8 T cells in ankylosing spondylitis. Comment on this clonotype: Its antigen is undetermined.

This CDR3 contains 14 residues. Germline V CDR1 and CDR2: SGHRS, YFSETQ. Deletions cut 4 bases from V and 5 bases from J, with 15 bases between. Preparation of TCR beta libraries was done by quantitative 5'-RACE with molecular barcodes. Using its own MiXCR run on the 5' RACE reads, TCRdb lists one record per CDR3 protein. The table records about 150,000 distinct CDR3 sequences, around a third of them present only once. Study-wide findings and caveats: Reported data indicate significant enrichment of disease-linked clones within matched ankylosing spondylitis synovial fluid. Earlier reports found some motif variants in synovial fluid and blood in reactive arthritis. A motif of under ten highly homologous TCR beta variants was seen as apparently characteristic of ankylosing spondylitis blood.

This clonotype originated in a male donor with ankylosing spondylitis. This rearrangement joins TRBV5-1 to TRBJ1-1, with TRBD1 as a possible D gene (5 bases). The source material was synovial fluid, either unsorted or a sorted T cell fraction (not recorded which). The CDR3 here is CASSRGGSETEAFF. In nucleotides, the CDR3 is TGCGCCAGCAGCCGTGGGGGGTCGGAGACTGAAGCTTTCTTT. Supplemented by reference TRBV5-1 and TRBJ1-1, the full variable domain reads KAGVTQTPRYLIKTRGQQVTLSCSPISGHRSVSWYQQTPGQGLQFLFEYFSETQRNKGNFPGRFSGRQFSNSRSEMNVSTLELGDSALYLCASSRGGSETEAFFGQGTRLTVV.